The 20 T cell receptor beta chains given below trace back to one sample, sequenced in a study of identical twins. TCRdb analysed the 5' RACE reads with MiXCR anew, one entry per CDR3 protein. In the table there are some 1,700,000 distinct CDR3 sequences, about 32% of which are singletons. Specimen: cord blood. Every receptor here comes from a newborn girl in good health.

CDR3 in amino acids: CASHLGGETQYF. The CDR3 nucleotides are TGTGCCAGCCACTTAGGGGGCGAGACCCAGTACTTC. This chain links TRBV12-3 or TRBV12-4 with TRBJ2-7; 7 nucleotides agree with TRBD1. The DNA matches TRBJ2-5 better at its end, which makes the J call doubtful. This CDR3 has 12 amino acids.

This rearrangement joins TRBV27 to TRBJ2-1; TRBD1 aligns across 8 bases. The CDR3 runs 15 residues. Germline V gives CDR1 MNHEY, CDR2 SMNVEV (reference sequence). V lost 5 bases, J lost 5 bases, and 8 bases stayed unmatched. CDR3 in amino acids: CASSLQGGRNNEQFF. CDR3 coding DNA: TGTGCCAGCAGTCTACAGGGGGGCCGGAACAATGAGCAGTTCTTC.

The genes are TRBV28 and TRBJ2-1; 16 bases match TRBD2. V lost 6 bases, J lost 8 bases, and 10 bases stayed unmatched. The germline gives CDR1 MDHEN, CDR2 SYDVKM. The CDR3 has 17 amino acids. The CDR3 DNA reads TGTGCCAGCAGCCCCCAGGGACTAGCGGGAGGGCCCCATGAGCAGTTCTTC. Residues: CASSPQGLAGGPHEQFF.

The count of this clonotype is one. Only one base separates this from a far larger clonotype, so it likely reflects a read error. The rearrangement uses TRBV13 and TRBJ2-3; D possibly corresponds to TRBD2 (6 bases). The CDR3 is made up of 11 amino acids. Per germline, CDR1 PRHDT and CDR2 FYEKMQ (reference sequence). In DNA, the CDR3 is TGTGCCAGCAGCACGGGAGATACGCGGTATTTT. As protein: CASSTGDTRYF.

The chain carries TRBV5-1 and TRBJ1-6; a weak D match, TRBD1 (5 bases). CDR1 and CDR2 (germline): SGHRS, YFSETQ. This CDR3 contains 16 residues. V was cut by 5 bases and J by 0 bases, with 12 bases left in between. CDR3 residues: CASRVQASSYNSPLHF. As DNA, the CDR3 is TGCGCCAGCAGAGTACAGGCTAGCTCCTATAATTCACCCCTCCACTTT.

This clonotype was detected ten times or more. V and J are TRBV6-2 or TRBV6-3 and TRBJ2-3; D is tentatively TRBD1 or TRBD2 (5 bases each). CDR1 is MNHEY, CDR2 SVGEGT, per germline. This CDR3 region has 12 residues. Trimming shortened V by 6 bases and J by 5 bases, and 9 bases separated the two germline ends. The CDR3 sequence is CASRRGKDTQYF. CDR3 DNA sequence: TGTGCCAGCAGGAGGGGAAAAGATACGCAGTATTTT.

The CDR3 region is CASSLDTGAVEAFF. In DNA, the CDR3 is TGTGCCAGCAGCTTAGACACGGGGGCGGTTGAAGCTTTCTTT. The genes are TRBV7-2 and TRBJ1-1; possible D gene TRBD1, 6 bases. CDR1 SGHTA and CDR2 FQGNSA come from the germline V gene. V lost 1 base and J 7 bases, leaving 13 bases between the germline ends. The CDR3 length is 14 residues. Full variable domain (outside the CDR3, taken from reference TRBV7-2 and TRBJ1-1): GAGVSQSPSNKVTEKGKDVELRCDPISGHTALYWYRQSLGQGLEFLIYFQGNSAPDKSGLPSDRFSAERTGGSVSTLTIQRTQQEDSAVYLCASSLDTGAVEAFFGQGTRLTVV.

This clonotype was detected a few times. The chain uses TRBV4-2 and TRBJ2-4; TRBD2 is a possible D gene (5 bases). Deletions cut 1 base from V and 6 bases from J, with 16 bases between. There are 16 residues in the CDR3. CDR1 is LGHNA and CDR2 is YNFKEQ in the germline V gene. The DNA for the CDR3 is TGTGCCAGCAGCCAAGTCGGGCTAGGAGGCGGAAACATTCAGTACTTC. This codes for CASSQVGLGGGNIQYF.

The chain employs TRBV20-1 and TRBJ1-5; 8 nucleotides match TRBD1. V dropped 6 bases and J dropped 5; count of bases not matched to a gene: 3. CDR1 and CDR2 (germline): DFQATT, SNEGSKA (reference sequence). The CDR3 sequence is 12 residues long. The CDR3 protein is CSALQGDQPQHF. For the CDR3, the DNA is TGCAGTGCCCTACAGGGGGATCAGCCCCAGCATTTT.

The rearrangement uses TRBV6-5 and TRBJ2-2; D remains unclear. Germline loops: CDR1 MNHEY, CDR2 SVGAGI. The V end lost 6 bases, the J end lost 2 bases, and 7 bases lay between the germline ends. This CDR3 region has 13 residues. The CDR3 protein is CASRPYNTGELFF. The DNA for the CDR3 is TGTGCCAGCAGGCCCTACAACACCGGGGAGCTGTTTTTT.

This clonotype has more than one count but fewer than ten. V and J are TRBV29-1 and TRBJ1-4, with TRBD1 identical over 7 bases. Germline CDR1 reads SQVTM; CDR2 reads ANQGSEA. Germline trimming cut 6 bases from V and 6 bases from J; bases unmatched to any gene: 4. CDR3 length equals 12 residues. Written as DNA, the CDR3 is TGCAGCGTCCGGGACAGCGATGAAAAACTGTTTTTT. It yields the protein CSVRDSDEKLFF. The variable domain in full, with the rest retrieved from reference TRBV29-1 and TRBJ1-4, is SAVISQKPSRDICQRGTSLTIQCQVDSQVTMMFWYRQQPGQSLTLIATANQGSEATYESGFVIDKFPISRPNLTFSTLTVSNMSPEDSSIYLCSVRDSDEKLFFGSGTQLSVL.

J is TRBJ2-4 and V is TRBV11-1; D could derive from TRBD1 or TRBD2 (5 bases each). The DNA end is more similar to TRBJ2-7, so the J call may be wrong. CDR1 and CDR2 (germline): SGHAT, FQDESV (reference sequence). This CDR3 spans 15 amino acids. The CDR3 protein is CASSFRPGPGNEQYF. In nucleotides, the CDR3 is TGTGCCAGCAGCTTTAGGCCGGGACCAGGGAACGAGCAGTACTTC.

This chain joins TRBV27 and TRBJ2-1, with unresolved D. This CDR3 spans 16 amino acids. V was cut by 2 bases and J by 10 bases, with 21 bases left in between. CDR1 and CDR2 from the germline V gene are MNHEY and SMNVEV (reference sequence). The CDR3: CASSLAAALPSYEQFF. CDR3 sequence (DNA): TGTGCCAGCAGTTTAGCGGCAGCTCTACCCTCCTACGAGCAGTTCTTC.

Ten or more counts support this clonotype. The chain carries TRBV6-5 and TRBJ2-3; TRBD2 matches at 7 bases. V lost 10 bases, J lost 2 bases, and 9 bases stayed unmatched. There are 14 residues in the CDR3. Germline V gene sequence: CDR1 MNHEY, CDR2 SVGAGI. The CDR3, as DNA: TGTGCCACCCAGAGCGGGACCATCACAGATACGCAGTATTTT. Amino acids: CATQSGTITDTQYF.

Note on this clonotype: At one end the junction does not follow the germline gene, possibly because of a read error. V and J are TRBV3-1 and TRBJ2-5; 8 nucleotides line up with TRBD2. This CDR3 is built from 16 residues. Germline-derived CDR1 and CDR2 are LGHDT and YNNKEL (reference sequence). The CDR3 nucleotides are TGTGCCAGTAGCCTAAAACAGCGGGGGATTGAAGAGACCCAGTACTTC. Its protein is CASSLKQRGIEETQYF.

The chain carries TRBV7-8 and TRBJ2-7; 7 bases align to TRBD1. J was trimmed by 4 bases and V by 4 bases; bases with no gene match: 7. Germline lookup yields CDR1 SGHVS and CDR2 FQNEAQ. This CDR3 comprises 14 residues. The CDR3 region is CASSSRDSFYEQYF. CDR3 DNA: TGTGCCAGCAGCTCCCGGGACAGTTTTTACGAGCAGTACTTC.

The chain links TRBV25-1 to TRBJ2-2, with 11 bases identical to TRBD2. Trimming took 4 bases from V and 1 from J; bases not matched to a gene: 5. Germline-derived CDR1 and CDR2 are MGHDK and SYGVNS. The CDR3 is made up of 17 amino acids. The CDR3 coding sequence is TGTGCCAGCAGTGGGTCCGGGACTAGCGGGAACACCGGGGAGCTGTTTTTT. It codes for CASSGSGTSGNTGELFF. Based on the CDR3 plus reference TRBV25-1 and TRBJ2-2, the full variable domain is EADIYQTPRYLVIGTGKKITLECSQTMGHDKMYWYQQDPGMELHLIHYSYGVNSTEKGDLSSESTVSRIRTEHFPLTLESARPSHTSQYLCASSGSGTSGNTGELFFGEGSRLTVL.

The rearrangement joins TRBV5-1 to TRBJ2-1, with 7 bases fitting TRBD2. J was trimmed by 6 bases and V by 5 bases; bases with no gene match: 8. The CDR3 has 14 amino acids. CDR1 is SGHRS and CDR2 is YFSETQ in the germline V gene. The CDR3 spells CASSSRDYLNEQFF. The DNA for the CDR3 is TGCGCCAGCAGTTCCCGGGACTACCTCAATGAGCAGTTCTTC.

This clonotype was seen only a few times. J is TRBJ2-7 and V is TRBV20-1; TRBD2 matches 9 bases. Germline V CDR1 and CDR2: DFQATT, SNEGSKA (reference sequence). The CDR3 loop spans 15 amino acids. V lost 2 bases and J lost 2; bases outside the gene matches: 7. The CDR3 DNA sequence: TGCAGTGCTAGACTCCATTTAGCGGGAGCCTACGAGCAGTACTTC. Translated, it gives CSARLHLAGAYEQYF.

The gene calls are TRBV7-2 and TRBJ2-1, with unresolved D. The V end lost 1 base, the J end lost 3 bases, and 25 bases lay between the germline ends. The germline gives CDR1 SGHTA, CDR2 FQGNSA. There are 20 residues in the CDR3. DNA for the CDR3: TGTGCCAGCAGCTTAGAATCGTGGATAGCTATGGCCTTGAGCTACAATGAGCAGTTCTTC. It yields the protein CASSLESWIAMALSYNEQFF.